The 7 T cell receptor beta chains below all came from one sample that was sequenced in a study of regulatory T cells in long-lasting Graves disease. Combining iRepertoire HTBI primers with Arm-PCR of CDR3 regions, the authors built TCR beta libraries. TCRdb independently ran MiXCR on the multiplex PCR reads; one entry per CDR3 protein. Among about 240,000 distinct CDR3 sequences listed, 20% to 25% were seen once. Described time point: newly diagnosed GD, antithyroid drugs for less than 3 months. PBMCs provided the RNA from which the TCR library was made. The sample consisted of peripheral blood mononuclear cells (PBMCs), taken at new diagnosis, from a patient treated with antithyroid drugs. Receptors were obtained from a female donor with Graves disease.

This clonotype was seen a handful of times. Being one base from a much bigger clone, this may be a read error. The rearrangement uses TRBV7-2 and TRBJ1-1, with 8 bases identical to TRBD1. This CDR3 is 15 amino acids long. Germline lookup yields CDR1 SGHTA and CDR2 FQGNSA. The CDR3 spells CASSHGQGGVTEAIF. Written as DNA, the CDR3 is TGTGCCAGCAGCCACGGACAGGGAGGCGTCACTGAAGCTATCTTT.

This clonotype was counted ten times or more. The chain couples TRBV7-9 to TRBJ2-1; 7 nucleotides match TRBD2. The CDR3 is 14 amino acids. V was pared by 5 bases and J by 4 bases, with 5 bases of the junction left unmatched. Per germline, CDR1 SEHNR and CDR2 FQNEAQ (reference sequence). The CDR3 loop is CASSRGGGYNEQFF. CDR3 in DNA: TGTGCCAGCAGCCGGGGCGGGGGTTACAATGAGCAGTTCTTC.

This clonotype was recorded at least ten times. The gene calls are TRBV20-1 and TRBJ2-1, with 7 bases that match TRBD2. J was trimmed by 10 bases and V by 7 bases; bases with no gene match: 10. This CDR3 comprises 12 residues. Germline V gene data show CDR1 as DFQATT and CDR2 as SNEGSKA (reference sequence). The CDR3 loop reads CSGGSTIREQFF. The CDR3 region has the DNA TGCAGTGGCGGGAGCACCATTAGGGAGCAGTTCTTC.

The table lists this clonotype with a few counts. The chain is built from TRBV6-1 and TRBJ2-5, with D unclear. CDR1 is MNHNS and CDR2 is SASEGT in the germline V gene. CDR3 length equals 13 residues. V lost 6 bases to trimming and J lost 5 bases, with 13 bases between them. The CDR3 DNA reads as TGTGCCAGCAGAAGTCCCTTGCGGGAGACCCAGTACTTC. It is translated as CASRSPLRETQYF.

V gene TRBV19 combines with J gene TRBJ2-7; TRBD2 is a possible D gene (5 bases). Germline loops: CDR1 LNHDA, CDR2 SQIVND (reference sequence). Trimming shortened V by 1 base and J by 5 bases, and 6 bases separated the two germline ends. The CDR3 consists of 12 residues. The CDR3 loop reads CASSIAGDEQYF. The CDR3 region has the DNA TGTGCCAGTAGTATAGCCGGGGACGAGCAGTACTTC. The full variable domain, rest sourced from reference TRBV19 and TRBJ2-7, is DGGITQSPKYLFRKEGQNVTLSCEQNLNHDAMYWYRQDPGQGLRLIYYSQIVNDFQKGDIAEGYSVSREKKESFPLTVTSAQKNPTAFYLCASSIAGDEQYFGPGTRLTVT.

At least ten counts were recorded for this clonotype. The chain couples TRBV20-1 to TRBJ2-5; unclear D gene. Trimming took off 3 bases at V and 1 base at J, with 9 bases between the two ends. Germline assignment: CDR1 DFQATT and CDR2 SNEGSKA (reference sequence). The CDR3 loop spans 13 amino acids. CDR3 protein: CSASRDPQETQYF. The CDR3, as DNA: TGCAGTGCTAGCCGAGACCCCCAAGAGACCCAGTACTTC.

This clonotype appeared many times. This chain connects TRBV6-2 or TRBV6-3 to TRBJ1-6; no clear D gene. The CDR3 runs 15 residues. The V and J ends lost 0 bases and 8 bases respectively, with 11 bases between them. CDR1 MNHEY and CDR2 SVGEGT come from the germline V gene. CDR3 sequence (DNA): TGTGCCAGCAGTTACTCGAGTAACAGAGATTCACCCCTCCACTTT. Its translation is CASSYSSNRDSPLHF.